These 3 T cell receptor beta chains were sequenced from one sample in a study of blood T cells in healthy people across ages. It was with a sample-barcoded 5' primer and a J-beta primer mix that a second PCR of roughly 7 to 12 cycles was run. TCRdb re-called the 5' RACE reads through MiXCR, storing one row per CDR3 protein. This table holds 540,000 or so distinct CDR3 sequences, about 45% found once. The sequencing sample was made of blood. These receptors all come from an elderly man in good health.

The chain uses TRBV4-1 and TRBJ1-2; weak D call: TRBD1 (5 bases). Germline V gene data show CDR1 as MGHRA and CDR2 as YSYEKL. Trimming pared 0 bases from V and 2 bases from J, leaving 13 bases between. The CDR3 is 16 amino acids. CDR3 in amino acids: CASSQDEAGHNYGYTF. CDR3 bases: TGCGCCAGCAGCCAAGATGAGGCGGGGCACAACTATGGCTACACCTTC.

The chain's CDR3 is CASSTQTGRGGKGQPQHF. The CDR3 nucleotides are TGTGCCAGCAGTACCCAAACCGGACGTGGGGGAAAGGGGCAGCCCCAGCATTTT. The rearrangement uses TRBV7-2 and TRBJ1-5, with D maybe TRBD1 (5 bases). Germline V gene sequence: CDR1 SGHTA, CDR2 FQGNSA. This CDR3 has 18 residues. The V and J ends lost 6 bases and 7 bases respectively, with 28 bases between them.

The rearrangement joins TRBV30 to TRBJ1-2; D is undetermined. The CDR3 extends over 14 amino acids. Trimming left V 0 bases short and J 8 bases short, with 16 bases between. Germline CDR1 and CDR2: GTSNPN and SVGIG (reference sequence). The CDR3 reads CAWSVQRESIGYTF. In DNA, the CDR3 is TGTGCCTGGAGTGTACAAAGAGAGTCAATCGGCTACACCTTC.